One sample yielded the 20 T cell receptor beta chains listed below, sequenced in a study of cytomegalovirus exposure and HLA in healthy donors. The PCR was carried out with 60 Vbeta primers and 13 Jbeta primers. Generated by immunoSEQ multiplex PCR, the TCRdb table keeps only in-frame clones and is missing some. The sample carries roughly 180,000 clones, around 75% recorded once. Sequencing was done on a sample of PBMCs. The receptors were gathered from a woman between 40 and 50 years old in good health and CMV-seropositive.

The chain couples TRBV10-1 to TRBJ2-7; D might be TRBD2 (5 bases). CDR1 WNHNN and CDR2 SYGVQD come from the germline V gene (reference sequence). Trimming shortened V by 3 bases and J by 3 bases, and 9 bases separated the two germline ends. The CDR3 is made up of 13 amino acids. The CDR3: CASSDGDYYEQYF. DNA of the CDR3: TGCGCCAGCAGTGACGGCGACTACTACGAGCAGTACTTC.

As to this clone: This sample also contains other DNA sequences that code for the same CDR3. The rearrangement uses TRBV5-1 and TRBJ1-3, with a weak D call TRBD1 (5 bases). Trimming shortened V by 0 bases and J by 1 base, and 8 bases separated the two germline ends. The germline V gene encodes CDR1 SGHRS and CDR2 YFSETQ. The CDR3 is 15 residues long. The CDR3 DNA reads TGCGCCAGCAGCTTGGCCCAGGGATCTGGAAACACCATATATTTT. Translated, it gives CASSLAQGSGNTIYF.

The rearrangement links TRBV28 to TRBJ2-1; D unclear. Germline V gives CDR1 MDHEN, CDR2 SYDVKM. The length of the CDR3 is 12 residues. Trimming pared 4 bases from V and 12 bases from J, leaving 13 bases between. The chain's CDR3 is CASSSSSRRQFF. In DNA, the CDR3 is TGTGCCAGCAGTTCCTCCAGCAGGCGGCAGTTCTTC.

Concerning this clone: Sequence at one end of the junction differs from germline and may be a read error. Additional DNA sequences in this sample encode the identical CDR3. CDR3 sequence: CSATTGQEAFF. The CDR3, as DNA: TGTAGCGCAACTACCGGACAGGAAGCTTTCTTT. This sequence joins TRBV29-1 and TRBJ1-1; D might be TRBD1 (6 bases). Germline CDR1 SQVTM, CDR2 ANQGSEA. The CDR3 sequence is 11 residues long.

This clone was seen a handful of times. The chain has TRBV7-9 and TRBJ2-1; 7 positions match TRBD2. V lost 4 bases to trimming and J lost 10 bases; unmatched junction nucleotides: 16. This CDR3 spans 16 amino acids. CDR1 and CDR2 (germline): SEHNR, FQNEAQ (reference sequence). The CDR3 reads CASSSERESNTREQFF. In nucleotides, the CDR3 is TGTGCCAGCAGCTCGGAGCGGGAATCAAACACCAGGGAGCAGTTCTTC.

The table lists this clone with a few counts. The gene calls are TRBV29-1 and TRBJ2-7; 9 bases are a match to TRBD1. CDR3 size: 14 residues. The junction had 9 bases not matched to a gene; V was cut back by 3 bases and J by 6 bases. Germline V gene data show CDR1 as SQVTM and CDR2 as ANQGSEA. Written as DNA, the CDR3 is TGCAGCGTTGATTCCGGGACAGGGTCTAGCGAGCAGTACTTC. This gives the protein CSVDSGTGSSEQYF.

This chain uses TRBV28 with TRBJ2-1; TRBD2 might be the D (6 bases). Germline loops: CDR1 MDHEN, CDR2 SYDVKM. CDR3 length: 14 residues. Trimming removed 2 bases from V and 4 bases from J, with 9 bases in between. CDR3 sequence (DNA): TGTGCCAGCAGTTTAGGGAGGCTTTACAATGAGCAGTTCTTC. Its translation: CASSLGRLYNEQFF.

The rearrangement links TRBV19 to TRBJ2-5; D ambiguous. The CDR3 sequence is 13 residues long. Between the trimmed V and J ends, which lost 5 bases and 3 bases, there was a span of 10 bases. Germline V lookup: CDR1 LNHDA, CDR2 SQIVND (reference sequence). DNA for the CDR3: TGTGCCAGTAGTTATAGAGAGGAAGAGACCCAGTACTTC. Encoded protein: CASSYREEETQYF.

This clone showed up just a few times. For the CDR3, the DNA is TGCGCCAGCTGCCGGGACACAAGCACAGATACGCAGTATTTT. Translated, it gives CASCRDTSTDTQYF. V and J are TRBV5-1 and TRBJ2-3; D might be TRBD1 (6 bases). Germline CDR1 is SGHRS and CDR2 is YFSETQ. Between the trimmed V and J ends, which lost 7 bases and 0 bases, there was a span of 12 bases. The CDR3 length is 14 residues.

This clone turned up a few times. V is TRBV28 and J is TRBJ2-3; TRBD2 matches at 10 bases. J gave up 2 bases and V 5 bases, and 13 bases lay outside the gene matches. The CDR3 totals 18 residues. In germline, CDR1 is MDHEN, CDR2 SYDVKM. The CDR3 is CASSHPAPSGGFTDTQYF. For the CDR3, the DNA is TGTGCCAGCAGTCACCCCGCGCCTAGCGGGGGTTTCACAGATACGCAGTATTTT.

The rearrangement links TRBV2 to TRBJ1-1; TRBD1 aligns across 7 bases. In germline, CDR1 is SNHLY, CDR2 FYNNEI. Unmatched junction bases numbered 1, after V lost 2 bases and J lost 1 base. This CDR3 spans 14 amino acids. The CDR3 bases are TGTGCCAGCAGTGAACAGGGGGAGAACACTGAAGCTTTCTTT. The encoded protein is CASSEQGENTEAFF.

J is TRBJ1-2 and V is TRBV28, with D unclear. Germline V lookup: CDR1 MDHEN, CDR2 SYDVKM. The V end lost 6 bases, the J end lost 4 bases, and 15 bases lay between the germline ends. The CDR3 contains 14 residues. CDR3 coding DNA: TGTGCCAGCAGCCTCGAAACAGCAACCTATGGCTACACCTTC. Protein product: CASSLETATYGYTF.

The V gene is TRBV4-3, the J gene TRBJ2-3, with TRBD2 matching 10 bases. V dropped 3 bases and J dropped 4; count of bases not matched to a gene: 1. Germline V CDR1 and CDR2: LGHNA, YSLEER. The CDR3 has 14 residues. CDR3 coding DNA: TGCGCCAGCAGCCAGCTAGCGGGAGCAGATACGCAGTATTTT. It codes for CASSQLAGADTQYF.

The table lists this clone with a few counts. The chain has TRBV7-2 and TRBJ1-1, with 7 bases fitting TRBD1. This CDR3 has 13 amino acids. V lost 5 bases to trimming and J lost 3 bases; unmatched junction nucleotides: 3. Germline CDR1 is SGHTA and CDR2 is FQGNSA. The CDR3 sequence is CASSLTGYTEAFF. The CDR3 region has the DNA TGTGCCAGCAGCCTGACAGGGTACACTGAAGCTTTCTTT.

J is TRBJ1-5 and V is TRBV28, with TRBD1 matching over 9 bases. The CDR3 spans 15 residues. Trimming removed 6 bases from V and 4 bases from J; junction bases left unmatched: 7. Germline-derived CDR1 and CDR2 are MDHEN and SYDVKM. CDR3: CASRYRDRVNQPQHF. CDR3 in DNA: TGTGCCAGCAGGTACCGGGACAGGGTAAATCAGCCCCAGCATTTT. Full variable domain (missing parts from reference TRBV28 and TRBJ1-5): DVKVTQSSRYLVKRTGEKVFLECVQDMDHENMFWYRQDPGLGLRLIYFSYDVKMKEKGDIPEGYSVSREKKERFSLILESASTNQTSMYLCASRYRDRVNQPQHFGDGTRLSIL.

This clone came up a few times. The chain uses TRBV10-1 and TRBJ2-3; D ambiguous. This CDR3 is built from 14 residues. CDR1 is WNHNN and CDR2 is SYGVQD in the germline V gene (reference sequence). V was trimmed by 0 bases and J by 1 base, leaving 5 bases between them. The CDR3 is CASSESGRTDTQYF. In nucleotides, the CDR3 is TGCGCCAGCAGTGAGTCTGGCCGCACAGATACGCAGTATTTT.

This chain joins TRBV12-5 and TRBJ2-1; 8 bases agree with TRBD2. Germline assignment: CDR1 LGHNT and CDR2 FRNRAP. V was clipped by 1 base and J by 5 bases; unmatched bases: 10. CDR3 length: 17 amino acids. The CDR3 DNA follows: TGTGCTAGTGGTTTGGGGTTTTCGGGAGGGCTTAACAATGAGCAGTTCTTC. Amino acids: CASGLGFSGGLNNEQFF.

This clone was seen a handful of times. The chain recombines TRBV7-9 with TRBJ2-3; D is perhaps TRBD2 (6 bases). Per the germline V gene, CDR1 is SEHNR and CDR2 is FQNEAQ (reference sequence). CDR3 size: 16 residues. The V and J ends lost 5 bases and 3 bases respectively, with 18 bases between them. Written as DNA, the CDR3 is TGTGCCAGCAGCCCCGGTGGGGGGTTGGCGACAGATACGCAGTATTTT. Amino acids: CASSPGGGLATDTQYF.

The chain uses TRBV25-1 and TRBJ2-3; 7 bases are a match to TRBD2. Germline trimming cut 7 bases from V and 2 bases from J; bases unmatched to any gene: 9. The CDR3 spans 15 residues. Germline CDR1 reads MGHDK; CDR2 reads SYGVNS. This CDR3 is CASTFGGTFTDTQYF. The CDR3 DNA sequence: TGTGCCAGCACCTTCGGGGGGACTTTCACAGATACGCAGTATTTT.

This rearrangement joins TRBV4-3 to TRBJ2-3; TRBD2 aligns across 9 bases. J lost 1 base, V lost 0 bases, and 2 bases had no gene match. The CDR3 has 16 amino acids. The germline CDR1 and CDR2 sequences are LGHNA and YSLEER. The CDR3 here is CASSQERGRGTDTQYF. For the CDR3, the DNA is TGCGCCAGCAGCCAAGAACGCGGGAGGGGCACAGATACGCAGTATTTT.